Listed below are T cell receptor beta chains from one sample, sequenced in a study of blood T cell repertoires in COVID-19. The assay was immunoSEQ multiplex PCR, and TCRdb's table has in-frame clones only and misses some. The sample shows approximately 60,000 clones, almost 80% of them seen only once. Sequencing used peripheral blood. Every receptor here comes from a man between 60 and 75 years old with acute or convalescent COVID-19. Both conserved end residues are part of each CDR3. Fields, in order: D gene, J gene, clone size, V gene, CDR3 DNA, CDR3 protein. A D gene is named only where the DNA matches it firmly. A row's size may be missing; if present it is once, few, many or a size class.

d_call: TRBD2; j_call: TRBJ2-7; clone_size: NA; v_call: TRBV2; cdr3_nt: TGTGCCAGCACCCAAGCGGGGGTTGGCGACGAGCAGTACTTC; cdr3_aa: CASTQAGVGDEQYF
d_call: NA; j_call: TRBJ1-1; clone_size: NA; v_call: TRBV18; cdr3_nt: TGTGCCAGCTCACCCGACAGGTACATGAACACTGAAGCTTTCTTT; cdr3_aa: CASSPDRYMNTEAFF
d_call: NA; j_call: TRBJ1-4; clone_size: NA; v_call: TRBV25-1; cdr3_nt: TGTGCCAGCACCGCAAATTGGGATACGGGGGAAAAACTGTTTTTT; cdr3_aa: CASTANWDTGEKLFF
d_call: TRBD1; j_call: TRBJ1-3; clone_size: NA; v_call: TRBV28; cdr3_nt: TGTGCCAGCAGTTTAGCAGGGGGCTCTGGAAACACCATATATTTT; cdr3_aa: CASSLAGGSGNTIYF
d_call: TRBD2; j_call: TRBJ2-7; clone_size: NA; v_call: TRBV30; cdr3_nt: TGTGCCTGGATGAGGGCGGGGGGCTATAGCGAGCAGTACTTC; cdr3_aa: CAWMRAGGYSEQYF
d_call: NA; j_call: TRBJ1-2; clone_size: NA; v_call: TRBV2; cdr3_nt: TGTGCCAGCCTCCGACGGGATAACTATGGCTACACCTTC; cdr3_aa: CASLRRDNYGYTF
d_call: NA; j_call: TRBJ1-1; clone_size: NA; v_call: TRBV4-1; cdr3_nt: TGCGCCAGCGAACCTCAGGGGACGGACACTGAAGCTTTCTTT; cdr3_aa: CASEPQGTDTEAFF
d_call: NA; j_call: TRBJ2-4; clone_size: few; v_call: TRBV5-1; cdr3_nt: TGCGCCAGCAGCTTGGACAGGAAAAACATTCAGTACTTC; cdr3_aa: CASSLDRKNIQYF
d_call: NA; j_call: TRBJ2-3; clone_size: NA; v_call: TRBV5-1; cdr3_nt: TGCGCCAGCAGCTCCTCATATCGGTCCGGCACAGATACGCAGTATTTT; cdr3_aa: CASSSSYRSGTDTQYF
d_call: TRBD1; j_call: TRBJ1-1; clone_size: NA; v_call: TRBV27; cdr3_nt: TGTGCCAGCAGTCTTACAGGGGTAGAAGCTTTCTTT; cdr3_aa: CASSLTGVEAFF
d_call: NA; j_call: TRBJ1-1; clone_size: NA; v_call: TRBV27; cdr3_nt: TGTGCCAGCAGTTTAGACGGGGGGGACACTGAAGCTTTCTTT; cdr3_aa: CASSLDGGDTEAFF
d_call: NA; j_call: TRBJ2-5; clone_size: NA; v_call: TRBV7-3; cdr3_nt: TGTGCCAGCAGCTTAATTGGCCCCGAGGGGACCCAGTACTTC; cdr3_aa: CASSLIGPEGTQYF
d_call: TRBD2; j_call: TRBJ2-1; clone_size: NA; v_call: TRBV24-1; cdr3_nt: TGTGCCACCAGTGACCCGGGACTAGCGGGGAAGCATGAGCAGTTCTTC; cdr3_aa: CATSDPGLAGKHEQFF
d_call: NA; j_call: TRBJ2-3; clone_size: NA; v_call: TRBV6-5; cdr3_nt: TGTGCCAGCAGTTACCAACTAGTCGGCGGGGATACGCAGTATTTT; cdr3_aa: CASSYQLVGGDTQYF
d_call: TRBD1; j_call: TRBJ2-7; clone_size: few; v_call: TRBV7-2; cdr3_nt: TGTGCCAGCAGCTCAGAGACAGGGCGTGAGCAGTACTTC; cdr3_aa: CASSSETGREQYF
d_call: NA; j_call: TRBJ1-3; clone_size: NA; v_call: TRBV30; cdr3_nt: TGTGCCTGGAGTCTAGCCGGGTCGAGCTCTGGAAACACCATATATTTT; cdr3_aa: CAWSLAGSSSGNTIYF
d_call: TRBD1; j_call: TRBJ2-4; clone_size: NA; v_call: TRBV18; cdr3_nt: TGTGCCAGCTCACCTCCGGGACAGAACAAAAACATTCAGTACTTC; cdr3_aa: CASSPPGQNKNIQYF
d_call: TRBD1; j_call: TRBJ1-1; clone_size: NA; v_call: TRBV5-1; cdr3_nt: TGCGCCAGCAGCTTGGTGGGGACAGGGGAGACTGAAGCTTTCTTT; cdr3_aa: CASSLVGTGETEAFF
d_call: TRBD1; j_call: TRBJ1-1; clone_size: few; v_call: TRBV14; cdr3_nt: TGTGCCAGCAGCCATTTTCAGCCACAGGGGTCGGGTGAAGCTTTCTTT; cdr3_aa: CASSHFQPQGSGEAFF
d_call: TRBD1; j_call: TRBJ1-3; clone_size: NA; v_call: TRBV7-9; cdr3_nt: TGTGCCAGCAGCTCTAAGGGACAGTTCTCTGGAAACACCATATATTTT; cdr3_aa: CASSSKGQFSGNTIYF
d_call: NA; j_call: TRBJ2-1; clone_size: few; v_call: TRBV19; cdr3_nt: TGTGCCAGTAAAGGGGGACTACCTAACAATGAGCAGTTCTTC; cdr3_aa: CASKGGLPNNEQFF
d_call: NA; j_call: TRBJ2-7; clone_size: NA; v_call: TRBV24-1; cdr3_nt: TGTGCCACCAGTGACACTACCGGGACAAGCCCCTACGAGCAGTACTTC; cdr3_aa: CATSDTTGTSPYEQYF
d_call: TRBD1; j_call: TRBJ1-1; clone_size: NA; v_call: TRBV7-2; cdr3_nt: TGTGCCAGCAGCCCTCGGACAGGGGCTGAAGCTTTCTTT; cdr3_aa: CASSPRTGAEAFF
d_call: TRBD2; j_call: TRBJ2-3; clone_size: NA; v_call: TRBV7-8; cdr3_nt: TGTGCCAGCAGCTCCTACCGGGTGGGGGGGATTCCAGATACGCAGTATTTT; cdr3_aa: CASSSYRVGGIPDTQYF
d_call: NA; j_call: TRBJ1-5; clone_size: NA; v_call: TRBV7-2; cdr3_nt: TGTGCCAGCAGCCGCGGGACGGTGTATAGCAATCAGCCCCAGCATTTT; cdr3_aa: CASSRGTVYSNQPQHF
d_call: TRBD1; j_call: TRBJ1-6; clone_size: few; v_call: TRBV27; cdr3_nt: TGTGCCAGCAGTTGGACAGGCCTAGGTCCCCTCCACTTT; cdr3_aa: CASSWTGLGPLHF
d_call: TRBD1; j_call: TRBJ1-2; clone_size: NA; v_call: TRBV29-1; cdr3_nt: TGCAGCGCCCACGGACAGGGCGGCTATGGCTACACCTTC; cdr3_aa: CSAHGQGGYGYTF
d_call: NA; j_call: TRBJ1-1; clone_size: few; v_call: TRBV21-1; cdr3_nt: TGTGCCAGCAGCCGGGGGGGTGTGGACACTGAAGCTTTCTTT; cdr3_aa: CASSRGGVDTEAFF
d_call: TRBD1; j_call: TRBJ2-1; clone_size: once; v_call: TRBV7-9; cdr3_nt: TGTGCCAGCAGTTCCCCGGGACAGGCATTCAATGAGCAGTTCTTC; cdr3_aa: CASSSPGQAFNEQFF
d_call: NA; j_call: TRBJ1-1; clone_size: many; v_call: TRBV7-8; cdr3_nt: TGTGCCAGCAGCCCCGGGAGGCAGACCAGCACTGAAGCTTTCTTT; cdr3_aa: CASSPGRQTSTEAFF
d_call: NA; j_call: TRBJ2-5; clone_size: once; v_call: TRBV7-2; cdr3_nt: TGTGCCAGCAGCTCCGGGCAGGGGGGTAAGACCCAGTACTTC; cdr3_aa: CASSSGQGGKTQYF
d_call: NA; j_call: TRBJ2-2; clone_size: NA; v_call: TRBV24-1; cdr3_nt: TGTGCCACGGAGAGTAGGGGGACGAGTGACACCGGGGAGCTGTTTTTT; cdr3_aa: CATESRGTSDTGELFF
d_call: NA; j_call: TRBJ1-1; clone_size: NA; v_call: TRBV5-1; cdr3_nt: TGCGCCAGCAGCCCCGGAGGGAACACTGAAGCTTTCTTT; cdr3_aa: CASSPGGNTEAFF
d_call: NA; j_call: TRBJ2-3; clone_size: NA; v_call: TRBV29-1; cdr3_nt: TGCAGCGTGACAGTCGCTGAGGATACGCAGTATTTT; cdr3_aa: CSVTVAEDTQYF
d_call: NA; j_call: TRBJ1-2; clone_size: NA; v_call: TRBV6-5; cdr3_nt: TGTGCCAGCAGTTCCAATGGCTACACCTTC; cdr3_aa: CASSSNGYTF
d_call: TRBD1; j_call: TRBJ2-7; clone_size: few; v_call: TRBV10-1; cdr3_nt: TGCGCCAGCACCACCGGGACAGGGGCCTACGAGCAGTACTTC; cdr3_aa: CASTTGTGAYEQYF
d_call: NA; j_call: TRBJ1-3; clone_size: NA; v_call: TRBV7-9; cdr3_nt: TGTGCCAGCAGCGCTACAGGGACGGAAAACACCATATATTTT; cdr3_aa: CASSATGTENTIYF
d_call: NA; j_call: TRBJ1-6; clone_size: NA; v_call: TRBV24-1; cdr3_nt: TGTGCCACCAGTGCAGGGTGGGGTTCACCCCTCCACTTT; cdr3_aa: CATSAGWGSPLHF
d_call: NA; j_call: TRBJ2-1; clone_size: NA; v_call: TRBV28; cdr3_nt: TGTGCCAGCATGGGGGGGGCGGGACTTTACAATGAGCAGTTCTTC; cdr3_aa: CASMGGAGLYNEQFF
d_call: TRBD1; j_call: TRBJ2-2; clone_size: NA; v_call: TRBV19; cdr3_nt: TGTGCCAGTGCAGGGGGACGAACCGGGGAGCTGTTTTTT; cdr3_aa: CASAGGRTGELFF
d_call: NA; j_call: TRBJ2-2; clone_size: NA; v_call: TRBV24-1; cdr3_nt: TGTGCCACCAGGAAAGAGCCTAACGGGGAGCTGTTTTTT; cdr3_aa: CATRKEPNGELFF
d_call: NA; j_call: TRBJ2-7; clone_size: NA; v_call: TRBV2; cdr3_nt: TGTGCCAGCAGCCAAACCCAGATTTACGAGCAGTACTTC; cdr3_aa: CASSQTQIYEQYF
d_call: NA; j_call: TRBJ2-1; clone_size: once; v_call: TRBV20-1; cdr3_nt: TGCAGTGCTAGTCATGGGGGGAGCTCCTACAATGAGCAGTTCTTC; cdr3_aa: CSASHGGSSYNEQFF
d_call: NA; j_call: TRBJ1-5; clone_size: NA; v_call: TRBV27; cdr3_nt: TGTGCCAGCAAAGGGGCGGAGGGGAGCAATCAGCCCCAGCATTTT; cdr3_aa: CASKGAEGSNQPQHF
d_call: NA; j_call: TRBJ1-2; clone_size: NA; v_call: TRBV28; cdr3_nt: TGTGCCAGCAGTTCCGGAAGACAGACTCATGGCTACACCTTC; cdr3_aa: CASSSGRQTHGYTF
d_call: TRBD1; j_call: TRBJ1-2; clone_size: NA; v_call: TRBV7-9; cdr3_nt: TGTGCCAGCAGCACTACCGGGACAGGTGGTAACTATGGCTACACCTTC; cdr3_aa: CASSTTGTGGNYGYTF
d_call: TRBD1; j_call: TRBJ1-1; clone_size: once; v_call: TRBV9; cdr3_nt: TGTGCCAGCAGCGTAGCGGGACAGCCGAACGCTGAAGCTTTCTTT; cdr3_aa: CASSVAGQPNAEAFF
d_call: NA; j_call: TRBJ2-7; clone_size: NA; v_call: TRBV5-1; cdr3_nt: TGCGCCAGCAGCCCGGCAACTACAGGGTACGAGCAGTACTTC; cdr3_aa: CASSPATTGYEQYF
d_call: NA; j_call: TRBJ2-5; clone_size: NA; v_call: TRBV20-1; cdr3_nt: TGCAGTGCTAGATCCAAAGAGACCCAGTACTTC; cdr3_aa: CSARSKETQYF
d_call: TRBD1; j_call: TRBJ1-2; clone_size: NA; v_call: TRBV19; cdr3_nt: TGTGCCAGTAGTATAGAGGACAGGGGGCTTGTCTATGGCTACACCTTC; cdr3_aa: CASSIEDRGLVYGYTF
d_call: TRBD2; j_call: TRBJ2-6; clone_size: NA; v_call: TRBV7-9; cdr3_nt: TGTGCCAGCAGTCCCCTATCCGCGGGGGGAGGCATTGGGGCCAACGTCCTGACTTTC; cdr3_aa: CASSPLSAGGGIGANVLTF
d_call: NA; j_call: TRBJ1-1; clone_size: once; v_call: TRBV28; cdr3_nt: TGTGCCAGCAGTCTCTTAAACAGGGCGAACACTGAAGCTTTCTTT; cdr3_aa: CASSLLNRANTEAFF